A single sample gave rise to the 6 T cell receptor beta chains below, sequenced in a study of cytomegalovirus exposure and HLA in healthy donors. Primers: 60 Vbeta forward and 13 Jbeta reverse. The data were produced by immunoSEQ multiplex PCR, yet TCRdb's version contains in-frame clones alone and is incomplete. The data show about 63,000 clones, 73% seen once. Sequenced sample: PBMCs. Receptor source: a man aged 45-65 years in good health and CMV-seronegative.

The chain is built from TRBV5-1 and TRBJ2-1; 8 bases line up with TRBD2. J lost 4 bases, V lost 6 bases, and 12 bases had no gene match. The CDR3 sequence is 16 residues long. Germline lookup yields CDR1 SGHRS and CDR2 YFSETQ. The CDR3 coding sequence is TGCGCCAGCACCCTCCAGTTTGGCGGGGGGTACAATGAGCAGTTCTTC. It encodes CASTLQFGGGYNEQFF.

The rearrangement uses TRBV5-1 and TRBJ2-2; the D gene is possibly TRBD1 (6 bases). The germline V and J ends were trimmed by 4 bases and 5 bases, with 15 bases remaining between them. In germline, CDR1 is SGHRS, CDR2 YFSETQ. The CDR3 runs 15 residues. The CDR3 reads CASSRGGSVTGELFF. Here the CDR3 DNA reads TGCGCCAGCAGCCGAGGGGGTAGCGTTACCGGGGAGCTGTTTTTT.

The rearrangement uses TRBV19 and TRBJ2-7; the match to TRBD1 covers 8 bases. CDR1 LNHDA and CDR2 SQIVND come from the germline V gene (reference sequence). The J segment lost 3 bases and the V segment lost 5 bases, leaving 9 bases of the junction unmatched. The CDR3 runs to 15 residues. CDR3 nucleotide sequence: TGTGCCAGTAGTCACTCCGGGACAGGCTTCTACGAGCAGTACTTC. The encoded protein is CASSHSGTGFYEQYF.

The chain recombines TRBV7-6 with TRBJ2-1; 10 bases are shared with TRBD2. The CDR3 has 14 amino acids. J lost 7 bases, V lost 5 bases, and 5 bases had no gene match. Germline CDR1 reads SGHVS; CDR2 reads FNYEAQ. CDR3 sequence: CASSDSGGKNEQFF. DNA of the CDR3: TGTGCCAGCAGCGATAGCGGGGGGAAGAATGAGCAGTTCTTC.

The rearrangement joins TRBV9 to TRBJ2-7, with 8 bases identical to TRBD2. The CDR3 sequence is 14 residues long. The trim removed 0 bases at V and 6 bases at J, leaving 5 bases unmatched. The germline gives CDR1 SGDLS, CDR2 YYNGEE. The CDR3 is CASSVESGGREQYF. The CDR3 DNA reads TGTGCCAGCAGCGTAGAGTCGGGGGGGCGCGAGCAGTACTTC.

The rearrangement links TRBV5-1 to TRBJ1-2; D is possibly TRBD1 (5 bases). The germline gives CDR1 SGHRS, CDR2 YFSETQ. CDR3 length: 12 residues. Between the trimmed V and J ends, which lost 3 bases and 2 bases, there was a span of 5 bases. CDR3 coding DNA: TGCGCCAGCAGCTCAGGGAACTATGGCTACACCTTC. Translating gives CASSSGNYGYTF.